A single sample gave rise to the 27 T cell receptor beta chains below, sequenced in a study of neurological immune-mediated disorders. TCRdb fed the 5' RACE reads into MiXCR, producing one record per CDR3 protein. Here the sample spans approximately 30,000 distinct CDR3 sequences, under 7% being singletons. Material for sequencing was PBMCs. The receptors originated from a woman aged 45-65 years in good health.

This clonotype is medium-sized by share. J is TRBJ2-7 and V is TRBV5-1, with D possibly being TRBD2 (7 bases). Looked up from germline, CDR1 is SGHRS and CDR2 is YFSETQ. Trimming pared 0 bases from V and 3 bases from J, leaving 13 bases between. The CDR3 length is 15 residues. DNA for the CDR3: TGCGCCAGCAGCTTGGAGCGGGACATGCGCTACGAGCAGTACTTC. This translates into CASSLERDMRYEQYF.

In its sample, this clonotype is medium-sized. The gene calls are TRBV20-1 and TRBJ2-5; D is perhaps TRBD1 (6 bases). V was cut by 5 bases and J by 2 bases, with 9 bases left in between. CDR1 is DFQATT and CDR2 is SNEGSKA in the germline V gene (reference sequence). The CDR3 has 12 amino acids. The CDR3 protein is CSASGEQETQYF. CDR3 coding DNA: TGCAGTGCTTCAGGGGAGCAAGAGACCCAGTACTTC.

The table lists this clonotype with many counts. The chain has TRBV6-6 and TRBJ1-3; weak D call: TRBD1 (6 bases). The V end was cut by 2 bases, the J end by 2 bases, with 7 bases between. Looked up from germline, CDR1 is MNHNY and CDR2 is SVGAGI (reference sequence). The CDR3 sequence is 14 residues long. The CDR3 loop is CASSYRDTGNTIYF. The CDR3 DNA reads TGTGCCAGCAGTTACCGGGACACTGGAAACACCATATATTTT.

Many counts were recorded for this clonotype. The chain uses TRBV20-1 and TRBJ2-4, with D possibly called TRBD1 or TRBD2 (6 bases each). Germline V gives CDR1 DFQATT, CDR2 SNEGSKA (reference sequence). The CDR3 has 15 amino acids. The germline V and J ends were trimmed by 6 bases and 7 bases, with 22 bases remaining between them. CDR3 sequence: CSANKWGADLNIQYF. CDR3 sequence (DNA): TGCAGTGCCAACAAATGGGGGGCCGATTTGAACATTCAGTACTTC.

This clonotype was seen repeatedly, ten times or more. The CDR3 bases are TGCGCCAGCAGCTTGGGGACAGGGGCAGGAAACACCATATATTTT. The encoded protein is CASSLGTGAGNTIYF. This chain links TRBV5-1 with TRBJ1-3, with 9 bases lining up with TRBD1. The CDR3 runs to 15 residues. The V and J ends lost 0 bases and 4 bases, in that order; junction bases with no gene match: 2. Germline V gene lookup returns CDR1 SGHRS and CDR2 YFSETQ.

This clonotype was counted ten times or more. The CDR3 DNA sequence: TGTGCCAGCTCACCTCCTAGCGGGCAACTTCTCTACAATGAGCAGTTCTTC. Its protein is CASSPPSGQLLYNEQFF. This chain joins TRBV18 and TRBJ2-1; 8 nucleotides align to TRBD2. The CDR3 is 17 residues long. Trimming took 3 bases from V and 3 from J; bases not matched to a gene: 10. CDR1 is KGHSH and CDR2 is LQKENI in the germline V gene.

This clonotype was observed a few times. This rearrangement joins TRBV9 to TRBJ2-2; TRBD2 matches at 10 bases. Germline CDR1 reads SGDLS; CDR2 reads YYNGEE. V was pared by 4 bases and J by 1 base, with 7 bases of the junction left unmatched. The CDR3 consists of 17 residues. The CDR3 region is CASSPYRTSGNTGELFF. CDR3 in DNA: TGTGCCAGCAGCCCATACAGGACTAGCGGGAACACCGGGGAGCTGTTTTTT.

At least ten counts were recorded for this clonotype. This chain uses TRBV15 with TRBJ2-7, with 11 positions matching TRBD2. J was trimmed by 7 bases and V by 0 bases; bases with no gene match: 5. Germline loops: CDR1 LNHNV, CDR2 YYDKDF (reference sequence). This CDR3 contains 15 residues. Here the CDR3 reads CATSRDLVAGGEQYF. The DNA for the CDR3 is TGTGCCACCAGCAGAGATCTGGTAGCGGGAGGGGAGCAGTACTTC.

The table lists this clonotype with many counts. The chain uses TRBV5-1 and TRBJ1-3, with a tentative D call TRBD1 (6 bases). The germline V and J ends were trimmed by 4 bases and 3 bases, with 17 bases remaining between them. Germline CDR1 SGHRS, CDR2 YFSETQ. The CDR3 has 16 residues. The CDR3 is CASSPWDIPDGNTIYF. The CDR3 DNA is TGCGCCAGCAGCCCTTGGGACATCCCCGATGGAAACACCATATATTTT.

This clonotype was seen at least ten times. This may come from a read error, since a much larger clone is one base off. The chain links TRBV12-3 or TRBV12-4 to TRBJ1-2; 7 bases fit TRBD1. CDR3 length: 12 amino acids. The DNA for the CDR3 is TGTGTCAGCAGGGGGACAGTCTATGGCTACACCTTC. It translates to CVSRGTVYGYTF.

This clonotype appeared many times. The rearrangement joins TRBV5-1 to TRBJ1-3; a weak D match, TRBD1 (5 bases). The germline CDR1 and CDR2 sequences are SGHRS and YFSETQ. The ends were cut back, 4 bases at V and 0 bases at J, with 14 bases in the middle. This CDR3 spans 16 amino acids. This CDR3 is CASSPEGPVSGNTIYF. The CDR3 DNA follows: TGCGCCAGCAGCCCGGAGGGGCCGGTCTCTGGAAACACCATATATTTT.

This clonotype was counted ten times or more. DNA for the CDR3: TGCAGTGCTAGAGACTCTTTGGGGACCGAACCCTACGAGCAGTACTTC. It is translated as CSARDSLGTEPYEQYF. The V gene is TRBV20-1, the J gene TRBJ2-7; D tentatively reads TRBD1 or TRBD2 (5 bases each). The CDR3 runs 16 residues. Between the trimmed V and J ends, which lost 0 bases and 2 bases, there was a span of 17 bases. Germline-derived CDR1 and CDR2 are DFQATT and SNEGSKA (reference sequence).

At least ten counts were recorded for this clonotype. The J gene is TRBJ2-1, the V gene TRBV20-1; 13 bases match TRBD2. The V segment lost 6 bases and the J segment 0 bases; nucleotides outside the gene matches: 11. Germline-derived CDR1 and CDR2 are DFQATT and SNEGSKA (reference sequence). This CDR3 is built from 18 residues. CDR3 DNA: TGCAGTGCAACCGGGACTAGCGGGGCCTTGAGCTCCTACAATGAGCAGTTCTTC. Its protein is CSATGTSGALSSYNEQFF.

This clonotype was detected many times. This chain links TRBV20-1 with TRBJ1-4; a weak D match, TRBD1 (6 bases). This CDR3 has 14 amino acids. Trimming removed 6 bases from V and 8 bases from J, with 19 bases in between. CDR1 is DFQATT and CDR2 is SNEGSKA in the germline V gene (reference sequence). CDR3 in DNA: TGCAGTGCCCGGGTTGCGGACAGAGACGAAAAACTGTTTTTT. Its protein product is CSARVADRDEKLFF.

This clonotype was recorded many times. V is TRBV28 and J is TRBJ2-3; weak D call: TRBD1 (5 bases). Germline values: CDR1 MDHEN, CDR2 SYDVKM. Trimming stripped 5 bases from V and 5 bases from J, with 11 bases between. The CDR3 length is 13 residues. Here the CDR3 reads CASSIPGLDTQYF. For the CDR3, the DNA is TGTGCCAGCAGTATCCCAGGGCTAGATACGCAGTATTTT.

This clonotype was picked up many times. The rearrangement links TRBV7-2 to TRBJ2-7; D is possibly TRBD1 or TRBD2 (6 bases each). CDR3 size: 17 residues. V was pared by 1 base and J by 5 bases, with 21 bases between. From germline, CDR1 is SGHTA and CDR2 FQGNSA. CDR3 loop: CASSLDGGVGLRNEQYF. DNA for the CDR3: TGTGCCAGCAGCTTAGACGGGGGCGTGGGGCTGCGAAACGAGCAGTACTTC.

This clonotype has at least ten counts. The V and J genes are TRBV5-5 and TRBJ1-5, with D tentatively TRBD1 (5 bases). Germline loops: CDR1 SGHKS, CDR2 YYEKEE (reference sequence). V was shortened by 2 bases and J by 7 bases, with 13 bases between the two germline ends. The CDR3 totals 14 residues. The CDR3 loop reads CASSFKSGDQPQHF. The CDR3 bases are TGTGCCAGCAGCTTTAAATCCGGGGACCAGCCCCAGCATTTT.

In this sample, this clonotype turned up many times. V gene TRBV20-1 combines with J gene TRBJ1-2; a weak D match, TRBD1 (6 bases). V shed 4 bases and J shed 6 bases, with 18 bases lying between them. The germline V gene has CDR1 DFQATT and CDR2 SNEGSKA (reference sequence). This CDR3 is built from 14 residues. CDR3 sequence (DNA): TGCAGTGCTAAACAAGTCGGGACACCCAATGGCTACACCTTC. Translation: CSAKQVGTPNGYTF.

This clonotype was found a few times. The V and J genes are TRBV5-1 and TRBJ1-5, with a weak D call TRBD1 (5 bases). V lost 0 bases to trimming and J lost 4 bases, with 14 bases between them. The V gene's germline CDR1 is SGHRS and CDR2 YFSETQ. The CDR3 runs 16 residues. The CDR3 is CASSLVPDSRNQPQHF. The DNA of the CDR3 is TGCGCCAGCAGCTTGGTTCCCGACAGCAGAAATCAGCCCCAGCATTTT.

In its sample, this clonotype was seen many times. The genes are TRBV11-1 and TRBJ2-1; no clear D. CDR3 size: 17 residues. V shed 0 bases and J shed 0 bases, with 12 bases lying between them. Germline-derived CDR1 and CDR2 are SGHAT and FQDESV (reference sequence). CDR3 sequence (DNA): TGTGCCAGCAGCTTAGCGGTGCGGCAGTCCTCCTACAATGAGCAGTTCTTC. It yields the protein CASSLAVRQSSYNEQFF.

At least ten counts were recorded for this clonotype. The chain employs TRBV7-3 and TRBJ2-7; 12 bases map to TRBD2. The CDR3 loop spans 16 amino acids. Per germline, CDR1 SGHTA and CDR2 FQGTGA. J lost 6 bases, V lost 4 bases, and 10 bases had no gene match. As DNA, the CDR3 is TGTGCCAGCAGCTCCCACCTAGCGGGGGGGCGTTGCGAGCAGTACTTC. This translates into CASSSHLAGGRCEQYF.

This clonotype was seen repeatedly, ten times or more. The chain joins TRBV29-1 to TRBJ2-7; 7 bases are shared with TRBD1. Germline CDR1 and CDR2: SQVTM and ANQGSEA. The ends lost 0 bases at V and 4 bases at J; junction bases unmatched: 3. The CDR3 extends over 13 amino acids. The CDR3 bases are TGCAGCGTTGAAGAAAAGGGGGCGTACGAGCAGTACTTC. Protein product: CSVEEKGAYEQYF.

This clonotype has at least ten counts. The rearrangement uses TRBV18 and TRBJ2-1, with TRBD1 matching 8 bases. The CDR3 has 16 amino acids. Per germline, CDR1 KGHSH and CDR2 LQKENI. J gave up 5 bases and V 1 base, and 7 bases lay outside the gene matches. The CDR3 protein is CASSPRLDRVDNEQFF. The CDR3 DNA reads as TGTGCCAGCTCACCACGTTTGGACAGGGTTGACAATGAGCAGTTCTTC.

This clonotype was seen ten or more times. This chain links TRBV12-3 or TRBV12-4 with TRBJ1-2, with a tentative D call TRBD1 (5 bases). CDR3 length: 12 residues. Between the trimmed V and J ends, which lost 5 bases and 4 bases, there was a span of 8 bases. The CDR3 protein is CASSVTGYGYTF. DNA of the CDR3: TGTGCCAGCAGTGTAACAGGCTATGGCTACACCTTC.

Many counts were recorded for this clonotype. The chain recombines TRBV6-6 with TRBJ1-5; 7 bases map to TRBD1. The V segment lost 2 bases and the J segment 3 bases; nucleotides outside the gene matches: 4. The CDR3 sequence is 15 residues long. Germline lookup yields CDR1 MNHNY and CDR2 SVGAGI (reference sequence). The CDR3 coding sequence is TGTGCCAGCAGTTACGAGGGGGCATACAATCAGCCCCAGCATTTT. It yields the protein CASSYEGAYNQPQHF.

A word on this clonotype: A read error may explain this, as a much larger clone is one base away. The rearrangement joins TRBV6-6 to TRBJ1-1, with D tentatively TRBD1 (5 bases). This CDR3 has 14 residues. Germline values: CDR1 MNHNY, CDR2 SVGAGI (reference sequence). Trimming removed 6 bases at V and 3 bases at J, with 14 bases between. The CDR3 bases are TGTGCCAGCAGAAACTACAGGTGTGACACTGAAGCTTTCTTT. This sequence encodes CASRNYRCDTEAFF.

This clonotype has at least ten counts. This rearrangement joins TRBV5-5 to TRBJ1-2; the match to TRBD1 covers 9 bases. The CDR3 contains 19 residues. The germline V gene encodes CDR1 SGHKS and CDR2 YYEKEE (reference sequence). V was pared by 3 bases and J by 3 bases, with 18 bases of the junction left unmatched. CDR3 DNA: TGTGCCAGCAGCTCCAGGTTCCGGGACAGGGTATTAAGTGACTATGGCTACACCTTC. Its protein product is CASSSRFRDRVLSDYGYTF.